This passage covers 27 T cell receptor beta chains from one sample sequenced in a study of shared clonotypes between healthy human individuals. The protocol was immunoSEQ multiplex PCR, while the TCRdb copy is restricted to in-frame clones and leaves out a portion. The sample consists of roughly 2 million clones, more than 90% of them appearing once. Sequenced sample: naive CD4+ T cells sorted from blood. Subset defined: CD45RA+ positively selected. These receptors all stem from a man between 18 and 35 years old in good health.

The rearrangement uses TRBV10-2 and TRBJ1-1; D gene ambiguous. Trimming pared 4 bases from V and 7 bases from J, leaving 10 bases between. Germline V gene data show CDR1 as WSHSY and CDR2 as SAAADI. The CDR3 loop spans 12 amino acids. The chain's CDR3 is CASSVVGVEAFF. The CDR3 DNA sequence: TGCGCCAGCAGTGTGGTCGGCGTTGAAGCTTTCTTT.

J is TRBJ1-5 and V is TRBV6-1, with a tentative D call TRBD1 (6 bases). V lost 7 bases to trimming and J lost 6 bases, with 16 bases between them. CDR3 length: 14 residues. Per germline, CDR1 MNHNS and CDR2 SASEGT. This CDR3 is CASTLGGAAQPQHF. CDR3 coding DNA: TGTGCCAGCACCCTTGGGGGGGCTGCTCAGCCCCAGCATTTT.

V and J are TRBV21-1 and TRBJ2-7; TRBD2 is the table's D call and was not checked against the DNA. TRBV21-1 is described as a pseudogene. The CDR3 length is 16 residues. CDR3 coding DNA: TGTGCCAGCACCCTAACCCGGACTAGCAGAAACTACGAGCAGTACTTC. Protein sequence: CASTLTRTSRNYEQYF.

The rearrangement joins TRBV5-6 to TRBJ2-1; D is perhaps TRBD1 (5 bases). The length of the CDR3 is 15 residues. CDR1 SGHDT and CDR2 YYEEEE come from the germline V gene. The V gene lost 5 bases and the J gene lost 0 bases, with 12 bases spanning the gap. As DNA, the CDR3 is TGTGCCAGCAGTTCTGACAGAAGCTCCTACAATGAGCAGTTCTTC. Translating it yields CASSSDRSSYNEQFF. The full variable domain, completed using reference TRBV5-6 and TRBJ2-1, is DAGVTQSPTHLIKTRGQQVTLRCSPKSGHDTVSWYQQALGQGPQFIFQYYEEEERQRGNFPDRFSGHQFPNYSSELNVNALLLGDSALYLCASSSDRSSYNEQFFGPGTRLTVL.

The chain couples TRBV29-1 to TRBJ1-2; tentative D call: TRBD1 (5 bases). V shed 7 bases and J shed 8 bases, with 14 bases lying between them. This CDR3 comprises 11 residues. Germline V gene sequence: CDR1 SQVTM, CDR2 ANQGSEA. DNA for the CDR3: TGCAGCGGCGCGGGGGGAGAGGGCTACACCTTC. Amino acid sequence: CSGAGGEGYTF.

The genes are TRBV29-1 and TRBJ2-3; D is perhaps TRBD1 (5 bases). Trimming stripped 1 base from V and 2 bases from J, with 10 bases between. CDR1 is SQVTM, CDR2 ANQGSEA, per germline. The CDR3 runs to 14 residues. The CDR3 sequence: CSVEVRAITDTQYF. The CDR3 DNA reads TGCAGCGTTGAAGTCAGGGCCATCACAGATACGCAGTATTTT.

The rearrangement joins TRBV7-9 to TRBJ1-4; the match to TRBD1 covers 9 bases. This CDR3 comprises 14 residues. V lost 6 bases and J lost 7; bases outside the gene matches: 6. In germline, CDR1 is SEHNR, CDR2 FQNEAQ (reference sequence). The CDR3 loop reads CASRYDRGSEKLFF. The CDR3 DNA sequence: TGTGCCAGCAGATACGACAGGGGGTCTGAAAAACTGTTTTTT.

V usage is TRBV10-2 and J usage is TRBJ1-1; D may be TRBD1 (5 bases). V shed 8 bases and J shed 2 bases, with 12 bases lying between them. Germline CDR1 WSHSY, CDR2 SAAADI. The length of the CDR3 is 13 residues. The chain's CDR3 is CASVRDENTEAFF. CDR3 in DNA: TGCGCCAGCGTCCGGGACGAAAACACTGAAGCTTTCTTT.

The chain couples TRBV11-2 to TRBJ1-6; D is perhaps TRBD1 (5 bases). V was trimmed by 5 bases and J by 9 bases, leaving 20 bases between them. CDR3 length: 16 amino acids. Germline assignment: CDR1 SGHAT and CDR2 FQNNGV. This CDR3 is CASSPARPGVGSPLHF. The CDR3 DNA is TGTGCCAGCAGCCCCGCCCGTCCGGGGGTAGGTTCACCCCTCCACTTT.

The CDR3 spells CASSLRGRDNYGYTF. In DNA form, the CDR3 reads TGTGCCAGCAGCCTGAGGGGCAGGGATAACTATGGCTACACCTTC. V and J are TRBV5-6 and TRBJ1-2, with D possibly TRBD1 on 5 matching bases. This CDR3 region has 15 residues. Germline CDR1 is SGHDT and CDR2 is YYEEEE. Trimming took off 4 bases at V and 1 base at J, with 14 bases between the two ends. The full variable domain, in which reference TRBV5-6 and TRBJ1-2 provide the parts outside the CDR3, is DAGVTQSPTHLIKTRGQQVTLRCSPKSGHDTVSWYQQALGQGPQFIFQYYEEEERQRGNFPDRFSGHQFPNYSSELNVNALLLGDSALYLCASSLRGRDNYGYTFGSGTRLTVV.

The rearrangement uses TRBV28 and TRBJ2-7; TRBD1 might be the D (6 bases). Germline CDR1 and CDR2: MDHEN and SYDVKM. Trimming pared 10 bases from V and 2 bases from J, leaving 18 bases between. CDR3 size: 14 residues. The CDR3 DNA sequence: TGTGCCACCGCCGGGACACTGGGAACCTACGAGCAGTACTTC. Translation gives CATAGTLGTYEQYF. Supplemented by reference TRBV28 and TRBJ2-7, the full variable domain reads DVKVTQSSRYLVKRTGEKVFLECVQDMDHENMFWYRQDPGLGLRLIYFSYDVKMKEKGDIPEGYSVSREKKERFSLILESASTNQTSMYLCATAGTLGTYEQYFGPGTRLTVT.

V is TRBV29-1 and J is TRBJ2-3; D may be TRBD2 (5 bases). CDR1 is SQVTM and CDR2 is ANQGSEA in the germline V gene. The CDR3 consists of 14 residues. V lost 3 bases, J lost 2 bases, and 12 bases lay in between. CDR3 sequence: CSVDGNGLTDTQYF. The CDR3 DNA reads TGCAGCGTTGACGGTAACGGACTCACAGATACGCAGTATTTT.

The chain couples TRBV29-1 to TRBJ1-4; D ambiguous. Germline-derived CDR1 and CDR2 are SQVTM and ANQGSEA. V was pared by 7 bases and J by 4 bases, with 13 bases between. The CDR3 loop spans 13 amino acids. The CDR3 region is CSALWGINEKLFF. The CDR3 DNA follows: TGCAGCGCCTTGTGGGGAATTAATGAAAAACTGTTTTTT.

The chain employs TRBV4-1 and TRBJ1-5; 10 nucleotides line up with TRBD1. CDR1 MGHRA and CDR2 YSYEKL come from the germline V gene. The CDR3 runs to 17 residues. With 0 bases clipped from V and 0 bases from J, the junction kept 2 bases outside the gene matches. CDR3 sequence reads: CASSQETGGYSNQPQHF. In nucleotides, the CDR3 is TGCGCCAGCAGCCAAGAGACAGGGGGCTATAGCAATCAGCCCCAGCATTTT.

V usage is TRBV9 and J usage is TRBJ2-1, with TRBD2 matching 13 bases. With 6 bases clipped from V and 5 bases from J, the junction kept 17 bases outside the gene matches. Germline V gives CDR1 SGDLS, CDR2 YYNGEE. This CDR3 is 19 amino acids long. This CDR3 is CASTLGPTTSGGTHNEQFF. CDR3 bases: TGTGCCAGCACCCTAGGCCCCACGACTAGCGGGGGGACACACAATGAGCAGTTCTTC.

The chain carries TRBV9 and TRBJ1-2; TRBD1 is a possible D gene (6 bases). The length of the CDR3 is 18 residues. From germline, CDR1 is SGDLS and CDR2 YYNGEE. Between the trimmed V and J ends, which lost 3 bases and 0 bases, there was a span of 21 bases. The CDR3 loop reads CASSAHRQDSAPNYGYTF. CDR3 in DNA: TGTGCCAGCAGCGCTCATCGACAGGATTCGGCTCCTAACTATGGCTACACCTTC.

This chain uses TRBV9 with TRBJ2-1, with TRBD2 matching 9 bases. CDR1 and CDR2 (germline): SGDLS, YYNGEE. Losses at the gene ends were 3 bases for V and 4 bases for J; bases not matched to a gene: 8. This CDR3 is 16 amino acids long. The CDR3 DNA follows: TGTGCCAGCAGCGGGGCCCCTAGCGGGGCATACAATGAGCAGTTCTTC. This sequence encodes CASSGAPSGAYNEQFF. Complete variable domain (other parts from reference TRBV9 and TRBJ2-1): DSGVTQTPKHLITATGQRVTLRCSPRSGDLSVYWYQQSLDQGLQFLIQYYNGEERAKGNILERFSAQQFPDLHSELNLSSLELGDSALYFCASSGAPSGAYNEQFFGPGTRLTVL.

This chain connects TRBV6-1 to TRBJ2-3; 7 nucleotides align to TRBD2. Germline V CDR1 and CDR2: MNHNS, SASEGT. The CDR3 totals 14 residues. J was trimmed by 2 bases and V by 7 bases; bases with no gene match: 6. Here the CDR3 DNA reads TGTGCCAGCACGGCGGGGGACCCCACAGATACGCAGTATTTT. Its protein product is CASTAGDPTDTQYF.

The chain's CDR3 is CASSQEGFLEQFF. The CDR3 coding sequence is TGCGCCAGCAGCCAAGAAGGTTTTCTTGAGCAGTTCTTC. This chain joins TRBV4-3 and TRBJ2-1, with D uncertain. Per germline, CDR1 LGHNA and CDR2 YSLEER. Trimming removed 0 bases from V and 9 bases from J, with 9 bases in between. The CDR3 consists of 13 residues.

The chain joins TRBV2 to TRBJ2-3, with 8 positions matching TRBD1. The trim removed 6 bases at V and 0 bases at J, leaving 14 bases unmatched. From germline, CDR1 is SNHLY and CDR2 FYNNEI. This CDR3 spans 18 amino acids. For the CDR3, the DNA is TGTGCCAGCAGCGTGGACAGGGAGAAAGTCGCTAGCACAGATACGCAGTATTTT. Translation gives CASSVDREKVASTDTQYF.

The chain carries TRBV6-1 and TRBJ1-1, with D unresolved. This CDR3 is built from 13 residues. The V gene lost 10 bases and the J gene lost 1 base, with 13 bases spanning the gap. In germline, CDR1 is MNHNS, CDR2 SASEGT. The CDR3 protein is CATPTPTNTEAFF. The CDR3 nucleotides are TGTGCCACCCCAACTCCCACGAACACTGAAGCTTTCTTT.

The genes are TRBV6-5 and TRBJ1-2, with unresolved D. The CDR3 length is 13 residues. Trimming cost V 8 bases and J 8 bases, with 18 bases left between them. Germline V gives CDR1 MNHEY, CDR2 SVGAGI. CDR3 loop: CASRLRREGGYTF. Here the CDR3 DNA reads TGTGCCAGCCGCCTGAGGAGGGAAGGCGGCTACACCTTC.

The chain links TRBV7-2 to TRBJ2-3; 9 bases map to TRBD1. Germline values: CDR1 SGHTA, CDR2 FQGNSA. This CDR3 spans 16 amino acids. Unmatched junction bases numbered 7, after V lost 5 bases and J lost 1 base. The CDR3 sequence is CASSTRTGAGTDTQYF. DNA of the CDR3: TGTGCCAGCAGCACCAGGACAGGGGCGGGCACAGATACGCAGTATTTT.

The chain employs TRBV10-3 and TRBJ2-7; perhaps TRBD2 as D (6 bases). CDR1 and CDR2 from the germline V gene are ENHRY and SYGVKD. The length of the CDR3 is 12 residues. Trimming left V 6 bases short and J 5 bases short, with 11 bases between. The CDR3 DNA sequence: TGTGCCATCAGCCCGGGGGTAGACGAGCAGTACTTC. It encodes CAISPGVDEQYF.

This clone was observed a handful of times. CDR3: CASSDPGRGSSYEQYF. The CDR3 bases are TGTGCCAGCAGTGATCCTGGCCGGGGTTCGTCCTACGAGCAGTACTTC. The V and J genes are TRBV25-1 and TRBJ2-7; D possibly corresponds to TRBD2 (5 bases). Germline CDR1 is MGHDK and CDR2 is SYGVNS. V shed 3 bases and J shed 1 base, with 16 bases lying between them. The CDR3 extends over 16 amino acids.

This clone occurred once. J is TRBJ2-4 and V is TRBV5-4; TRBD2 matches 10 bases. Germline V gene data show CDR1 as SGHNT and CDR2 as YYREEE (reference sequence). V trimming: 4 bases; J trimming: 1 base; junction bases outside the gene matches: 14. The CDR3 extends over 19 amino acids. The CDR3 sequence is CASSPGTSVGGVAKNIQYF. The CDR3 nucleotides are TGTGCCAGCAGCCCCGGGACTAGCGTCGGCGGGGTGGCCAAAAACATTCAGTACTTC.

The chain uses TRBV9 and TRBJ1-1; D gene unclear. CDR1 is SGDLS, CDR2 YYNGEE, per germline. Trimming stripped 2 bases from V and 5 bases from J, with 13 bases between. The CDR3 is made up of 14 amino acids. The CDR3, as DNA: TGTGCCAGCAGCGTGGAGGGAGTAGGGACTGAAGCTTTCTTT. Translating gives CASSVEGVGTEAFF. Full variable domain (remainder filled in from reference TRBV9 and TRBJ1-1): DSGVTQTPKHLITATGQRVTLRCSPRSGDLSVYWYQQSLDQGLQFLIQYYNGEERAKGNILERFSAQQFPDLHSELNLSSLELGDSALYFCASSVEGVGTEAFFGQGTRLTVV.